This T cell receptor beta chain was recorded in a study of blood T cell repertoires in COVID-19. This table comes from immunoSEQ multiplex PCR, and its TCRdb copy is limited to in-frame clones, with some not included. The sample records approximately 270,000 clones, about 91% being singletons. The V gene lost 4 bases and the J gene lost 0 bases, with 13 bases spanning the gap. Germline V gives CDR1 LGHDT, CDR2 YNNKEL (reference sequence). CDR3 length: 16 residues. The receptor's source is a human donor in a cohort exposed to, infected with or recovered from COVID-19 (not recorded which). The donor label of this sample is uncertain. The material sequenced was PBMCs or T cells enriched from blood (not recorded which). The V and J genes are TRBV3-1 (or the pseudogene TRBV3-2) and TRBJ1-3, with a weak D call TRBD1 (5 bases). As DNA, the CDR3 is TGTGCCAGCAGCCCGGGGGTGGTAGACTCTGGAAACACCATATATTTT. Protein: CASSPGVVDSGNTIYF.